This T cell receptor (beta chain) was documented in a study of a mutant IDH1 vaccine in newly diagnosed glioma. Whole-study context: Most patients had radiochemotherapy with temozolomide before enrollment; others had one alone. Study results and caveats: The study observed vaccine-induced immune responses in roughly 93% of patients.

Specified time point: week 35, safety follow-up. Every single dose of the vaccine, 300 ug of mutant IDH1 20-mer peptide, came with topical imiquimod. J lost 7 bases, V lost 3 bases, and 8 bases had no gene match. The V gene's germline CDR1 is MDHEN and CDR2 SYDVKM. The CDR3 spans 14 residues. With regard to this clone: As yet, its antigen is unknown.

Only in-frame clones appear in the TCRdb table, and some are missing; sequencing was by immunoSEQ multiplex PCR. The sample lists about 45,000 clones, approximately 92% occurring once. This clonotype was obtained from a man in his forties or fifties with glioma. Sample: PBMCs, taken from a glioma patient whose treatment included an IDH1 peptide vaccine. The chain recombines TRBV28 with TRBJ1-2; 7 nucleotides align to TRBD1. CDR3 coding DNA: TGTGCCAGCAGTTTTGGACAGGCCCCTTTTGGCTACACCTTC. It is translated as CASSFGQAPFGYTF.